This record concerns one T cell receptor (beta chain) sequence. Antigen unknown. The entry originates in a study of cytomegalovirus exposure and HLA in healthy donors. Findings and limits, study-wide: High sensitivity and specificity were reportedly achieved when the classifier diagnosed cytomegalovirus status.

The J segment lost 3 bases and the V segment lost 3 bases, leaving 8 bases of the junction unmatched. Germline assignment: CDR1 SEHNR and CDR2 FQNEAQ (reference sequence). The CDR3 runs 15 residues. The PCR was carried out with 60 Vbeta primers and 13 Jbeta primers. The method was immunoSEQ multiplex PCR; TCRdb's version includes in-frame clones alone and lacks a portion of them. The data hold about 170,000 clones, with around 84% observed a single time. This TCR was sampled from a young man in good health and CMV-seropositive. Input material: PBMCs. The chain is built from TRBV7-9 and TRBJ2-7; 7 bases are shared with TRBD2. In nucleotides, the CDR3 is TGTGCCAGCAGCTTTGTGCTAGCGGATATCTACGAGCAGTACGTC. Translating it yields CASSFVLADIYEQYV.